This T cell receptor (beta chain) was observed in a study of blood T cell repertoires in COVID-19. Turning to the study itself: Researchers got acute and convalescent COVID-19 samples from the United States, Italy and Spain.

In the authors' methods: From reference gene primer amplification, estimates of nucleated cell counts were derived. Produced via immunoSEQ multiplex PCR; TCRdb's table is partial and in-frame only. V, J and clone size are those of that table, while D and trimming were read from the DNA. Found here are about 160,000 clones, 92% of them singletons; the top ten hold roughly 4.8%. The CDR3 runs to 15 residues. Looked up from germline, CDR1 is MDHEN and CDR2 is SYDVKM. Trimming removed 2 bases from V and 6 bases from J, with 16 bases in between. Seattle cases were enrolled at active infection and followed longitudinally.

Sequencing was carried out using peripheral blood. The chain combines TRBV28 with TRBJ1-1, with a weak D call TRBD1 (5 bases). This sequence was found in a man aged 30 to 39 with COVID-19, enrolled during active disease. The CDR3, as DNA: TGTGCCAGCAGTTTAAGTCAGGGCCCGTGGGCTGAAGCTTTCTTT. Its translation is CASSLSQGPWAEAFF.